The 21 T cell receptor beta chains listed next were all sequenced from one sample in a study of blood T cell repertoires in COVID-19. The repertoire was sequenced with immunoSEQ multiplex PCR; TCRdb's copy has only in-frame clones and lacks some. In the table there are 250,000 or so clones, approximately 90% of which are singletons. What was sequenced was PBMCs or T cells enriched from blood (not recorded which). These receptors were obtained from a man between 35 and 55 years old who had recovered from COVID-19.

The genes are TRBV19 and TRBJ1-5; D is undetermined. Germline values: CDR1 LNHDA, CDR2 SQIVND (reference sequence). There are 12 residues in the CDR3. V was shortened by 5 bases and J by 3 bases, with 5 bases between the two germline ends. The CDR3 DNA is TGTGCCAGTAGTGCGCTCAATCAGCCCCAGCATTTT. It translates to CASSALNQPQHF.

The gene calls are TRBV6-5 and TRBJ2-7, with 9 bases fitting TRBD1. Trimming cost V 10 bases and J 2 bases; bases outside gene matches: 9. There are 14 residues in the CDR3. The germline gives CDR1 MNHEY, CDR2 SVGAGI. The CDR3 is CATRWDRETYEQYF. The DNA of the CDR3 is TGTGCCACACGTTGGGACAGGGAGACCTACGAGCAGTACTTC.

The CDR3 loop is CASSPQDRARTGELFF. In DNA form, the CDR3 reads TGTGCCAGCTCACCACAGGACAGGGCAAGGACCGGGGAGCTGTTTTTT. The chain links TRBV18 to TRBJ2-2, with TRBD1 matching 8 bases. The junction had 6 bases not matched to a gene; V was cut back by 1 base and J by 5 bases. Germline CDR1 and CDR2: KGHSH and LQKENI. CDR3 size: 16 residues.

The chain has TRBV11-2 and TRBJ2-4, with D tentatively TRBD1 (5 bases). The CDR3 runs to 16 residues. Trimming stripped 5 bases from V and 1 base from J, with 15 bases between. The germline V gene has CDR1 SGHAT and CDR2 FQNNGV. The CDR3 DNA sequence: TGTGCCAGCAGCCACGGGTTTGCAGGGGCCAAAAACATTCAGTACTTC. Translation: CASSHGFAGAKNIQYF.

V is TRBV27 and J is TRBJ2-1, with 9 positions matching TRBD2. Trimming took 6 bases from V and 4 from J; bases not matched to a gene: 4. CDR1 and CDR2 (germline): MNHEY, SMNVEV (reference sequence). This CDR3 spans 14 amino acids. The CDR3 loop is CASRPSGIYNEQFF. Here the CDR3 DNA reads TGTGCCAGCAGGCCTAGCGGGATTTACAATGAGCAGTTCTTC.

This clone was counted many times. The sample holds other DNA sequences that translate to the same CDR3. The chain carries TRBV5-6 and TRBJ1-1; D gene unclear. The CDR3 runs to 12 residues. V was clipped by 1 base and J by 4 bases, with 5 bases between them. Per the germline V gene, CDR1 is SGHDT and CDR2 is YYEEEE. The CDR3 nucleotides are TGTGCCAGCAGCTTGCGGGGCACTGAAGCTTTCTTT. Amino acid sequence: CASSLRGTEAFF.

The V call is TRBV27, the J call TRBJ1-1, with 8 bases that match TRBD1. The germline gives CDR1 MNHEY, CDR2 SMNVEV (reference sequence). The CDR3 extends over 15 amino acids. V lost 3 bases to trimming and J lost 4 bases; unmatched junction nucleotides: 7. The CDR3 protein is CASSLQGALGTEAFF. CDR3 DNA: TGTGCCAGCAGTTTGCAGGGGGCGCTTGGCACTGAAGCTTTCTTT.

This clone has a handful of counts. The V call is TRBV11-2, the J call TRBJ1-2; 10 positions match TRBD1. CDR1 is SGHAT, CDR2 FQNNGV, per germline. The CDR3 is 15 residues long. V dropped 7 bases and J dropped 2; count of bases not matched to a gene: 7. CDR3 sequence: CASTLPGQGNYGYTF. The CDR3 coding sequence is TGTGCCAGCACACTCCCGGGACAGGGGAACTATGGCTACACCTTC.

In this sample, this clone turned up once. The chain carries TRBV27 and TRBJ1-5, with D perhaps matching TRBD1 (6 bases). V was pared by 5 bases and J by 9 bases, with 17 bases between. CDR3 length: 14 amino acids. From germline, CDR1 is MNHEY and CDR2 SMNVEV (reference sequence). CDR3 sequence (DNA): TGTGCCAGCAGTGCATTGGGACAAAGGATGCCCCAGCATTTT. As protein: CASSALGQRMPQHF.

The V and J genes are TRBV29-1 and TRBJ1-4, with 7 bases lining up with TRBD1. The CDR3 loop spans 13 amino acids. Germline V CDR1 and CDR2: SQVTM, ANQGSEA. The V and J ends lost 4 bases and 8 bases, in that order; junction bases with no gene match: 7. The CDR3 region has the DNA TGCAGCGTTGGAGGGGGCGGTTTGGAAAAACTGTTTTTT. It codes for CSVGGGGLEKLFF. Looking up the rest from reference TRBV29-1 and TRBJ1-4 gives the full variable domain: SAVISQKPSRDICQRGTSLTIQCQVDSQVTMMFWYRQQPGQSLTLIATANQGSEATYESGFVIDKFPISRPNLTFSTLTVSNMSPEDSSIYLCSVGGGGLEKLFFGSGTQLSVL.

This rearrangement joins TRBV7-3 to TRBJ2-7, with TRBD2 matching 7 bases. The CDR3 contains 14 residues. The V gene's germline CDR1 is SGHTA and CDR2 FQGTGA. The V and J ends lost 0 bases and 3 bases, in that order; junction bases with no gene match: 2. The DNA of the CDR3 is TGTGCCAGCAGCTTAACGTCGGGGGGCTACGAGCAGTACTTC. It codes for CASSLTSGGYEQYF.

CDR3 coding DNA: TGTGCCAGCAGCAAAAGGACAGGGAGATCCAATCAGCCCCAGCATTTT. It is translated as CASSKRTGRSNQPQHF. The chain has TRBV28 and TRBJ1-5, with TRBD1 matching over 8 bases. This CDR3 region has 16 residues. V shed 6 bases, J shed 3 bases, and the junction held 10 bases outside the gene matches. Germline CDR1 is MDHEN and CDR2 is SYDVKM.

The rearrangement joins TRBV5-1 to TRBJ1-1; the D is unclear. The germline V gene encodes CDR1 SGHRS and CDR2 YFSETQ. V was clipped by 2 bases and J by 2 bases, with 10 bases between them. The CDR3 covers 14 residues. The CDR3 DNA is TGCGCCAGCAGCTTCCCGGACTTAAACACTGAAGCTTTCTTT. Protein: CASSFPDLNTEAFF.

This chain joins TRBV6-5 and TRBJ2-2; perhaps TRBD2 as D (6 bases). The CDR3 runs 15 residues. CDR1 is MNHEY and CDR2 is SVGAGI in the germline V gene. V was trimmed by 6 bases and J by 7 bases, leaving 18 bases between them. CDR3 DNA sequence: TGTGCCAGCAGCCCAGCGGGCCCAAGAAGCGGGGAGCTGTTTTTT. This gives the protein CASSPAGPRSGELFF.

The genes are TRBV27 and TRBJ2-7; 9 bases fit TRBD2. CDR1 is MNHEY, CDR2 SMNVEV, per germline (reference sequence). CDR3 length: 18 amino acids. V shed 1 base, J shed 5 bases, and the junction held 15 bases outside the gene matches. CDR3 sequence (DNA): TGTGCCAGCAGTTTATATTACGGCTTTAGCGGGAGTCGGGACGAGCAGTACTTC. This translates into CASSLYYGFSGSRDEQYF.

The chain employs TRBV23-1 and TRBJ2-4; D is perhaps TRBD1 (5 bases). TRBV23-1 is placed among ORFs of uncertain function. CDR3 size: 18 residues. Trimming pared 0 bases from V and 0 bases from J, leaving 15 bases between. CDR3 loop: CASSQSCRVNVAKNIQYF. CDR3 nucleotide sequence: TGCGCCAGCAGTCAATCGTGCAGGGTCAACGTAGCCAAAAACATTCAGTACTTC.

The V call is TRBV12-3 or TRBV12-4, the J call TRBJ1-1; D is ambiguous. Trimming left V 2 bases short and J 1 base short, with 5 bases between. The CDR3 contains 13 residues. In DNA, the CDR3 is TGTGCCAGCAGTTTATCCAGGAACACTGAAGCTTTCTTT. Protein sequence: CASSLSRNTEAFF.

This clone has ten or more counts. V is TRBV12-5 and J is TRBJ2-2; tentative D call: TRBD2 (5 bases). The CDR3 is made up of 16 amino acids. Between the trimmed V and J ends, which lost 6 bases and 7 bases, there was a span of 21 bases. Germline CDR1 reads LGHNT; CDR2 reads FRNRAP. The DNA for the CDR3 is TGTGCTAGTGGCACGATCTTAGGGAGTTCGGGCGGGGAGCTGTTTTTT. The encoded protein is CASGTILGSSGGELFF.

CDR3 residues: CASSIDRVEKLFF. DNA for the CDR3: TGTGCCAGTAGTATAGACAGGGTTGAAAAACTGTTTTTT. V and J are TRBV19 and TRBJ1-4, with TRBD1 as a possible D gene (5 bases). CDR3 length equals 13 residues. Germline values: CDR1 LNHDA, CDR2 SQIVND (reference sequence). V was shortened by 0 bases and J by 7 bases, with 6 bases between the two germline ends.

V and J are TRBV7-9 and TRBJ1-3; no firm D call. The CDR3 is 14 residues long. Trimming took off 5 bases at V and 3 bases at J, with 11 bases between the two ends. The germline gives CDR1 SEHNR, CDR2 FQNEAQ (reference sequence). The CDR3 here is CASSRPGFGNTIYF. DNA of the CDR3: TGTGCCAGCAGCCGACCGGGGTTTGGAAACACCATATATTTT.

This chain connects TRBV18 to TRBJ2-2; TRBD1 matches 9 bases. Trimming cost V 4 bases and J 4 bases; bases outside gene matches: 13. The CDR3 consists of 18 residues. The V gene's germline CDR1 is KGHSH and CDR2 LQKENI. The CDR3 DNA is TGTGCCAGCTCACTCTCGACCCCAGGACAGGGGAGCACCGGGGAGCTGTTTTTT. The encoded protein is CASSLSTPGQGSTGELFF.